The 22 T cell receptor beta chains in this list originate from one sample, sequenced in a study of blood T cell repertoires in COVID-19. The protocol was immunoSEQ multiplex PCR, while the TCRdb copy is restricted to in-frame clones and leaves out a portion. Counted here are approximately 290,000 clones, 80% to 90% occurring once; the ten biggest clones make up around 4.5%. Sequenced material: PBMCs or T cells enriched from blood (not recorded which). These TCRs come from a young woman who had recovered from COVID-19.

The CDR3 nucleotides are TGTGCCAGCAGCCAAGCGAGCGATAGCTCCTACGAGCAGTACTTC. This sequence encodes CASSQASDSSYEQYF. The genes are TRBV4-2 and TRBJ2-7; D not certain. Deletions cut 1 base from V and 0 bases from J, with 10 bases between. From germline, CDR1 is LGHNA and CDR2 YNFKEQ. The CDR3 contains 15 residues.

This CDR3 is CASRTGEDGEKLFF. As DNA, the CDR3 is TGTGCCAGCAGAACAGGGGAGGACGGTGAAAAACTGTTTTTT. V and J are TRBV28 and TRBJ1-4, with 7 positions matching TRBD1. The junction had 8 bases not matched to a gene; V was cut back by 6 bases and J by 7 bases. The CDR3 length is 14 residues. Germline lookup yields CDR1 MDHEN and CDR2 SYDVKM.

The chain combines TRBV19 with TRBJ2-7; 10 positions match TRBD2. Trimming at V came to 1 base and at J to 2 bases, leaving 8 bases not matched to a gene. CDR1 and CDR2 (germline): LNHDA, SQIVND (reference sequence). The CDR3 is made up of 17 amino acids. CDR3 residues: CASSIGLAGDLPYEQYF. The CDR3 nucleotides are TGTGCCAGTAGTATAGGCCTAGCGGGAGACCTTCCCTACGAGCAGTACTTC. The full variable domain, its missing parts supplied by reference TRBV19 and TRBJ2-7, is DGGITQSPKYLFRKEGQNVTLSCEQNLNHDAMYWYRQDPGQGLRLIYYSQIVNDFQKGDIAEGYSVSREKKESFPLTVTSAQKNPTAFYLCASSIGLAGDLPYEQYFGPGTRLTVT.

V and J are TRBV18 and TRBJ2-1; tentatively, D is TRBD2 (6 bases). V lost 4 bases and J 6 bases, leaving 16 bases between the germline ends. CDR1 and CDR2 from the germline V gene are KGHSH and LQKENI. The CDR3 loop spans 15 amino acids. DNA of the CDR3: TGTGCCAGCTCACTGAGTCGCGGGGACCTCAATGAGCAGTTCTTC. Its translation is CASSLSRGDLNEQFF.

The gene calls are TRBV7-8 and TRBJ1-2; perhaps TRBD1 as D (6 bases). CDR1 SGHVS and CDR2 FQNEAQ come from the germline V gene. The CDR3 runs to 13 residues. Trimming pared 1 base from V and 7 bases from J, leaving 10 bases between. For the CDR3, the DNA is TGTGCCAGCAGCTTAGACAGGGACGGTGGCTACACCTTC. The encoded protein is CASSLDRDGGYTF.

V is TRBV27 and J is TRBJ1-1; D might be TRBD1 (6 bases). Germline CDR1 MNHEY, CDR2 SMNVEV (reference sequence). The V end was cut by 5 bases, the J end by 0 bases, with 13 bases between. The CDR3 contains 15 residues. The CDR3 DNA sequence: TGTGCCAGCAGTCCACTGGACAGCCTGAACACTGAAGCTTTCTTT. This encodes CASSPLDSLNTEAFF.

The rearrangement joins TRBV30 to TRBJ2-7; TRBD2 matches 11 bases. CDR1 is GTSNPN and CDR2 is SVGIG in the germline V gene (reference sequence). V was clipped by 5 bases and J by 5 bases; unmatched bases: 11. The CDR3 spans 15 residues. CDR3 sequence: CAWGPTSGSYHEQYF. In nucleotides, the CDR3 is TGTGCCTGGGGACCCACTAGCGGGAGTTACCACGAGCAGTACTTC.

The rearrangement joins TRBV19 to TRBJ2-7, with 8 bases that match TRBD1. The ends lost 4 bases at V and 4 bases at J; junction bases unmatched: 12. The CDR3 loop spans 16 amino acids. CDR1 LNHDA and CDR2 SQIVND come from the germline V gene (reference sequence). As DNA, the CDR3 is TGTGCCAGTAGTACCCGGGACAGGCCCCCTGTTTACGAGCAGTACTTC. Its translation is CASSTRDRPPVYEQYF. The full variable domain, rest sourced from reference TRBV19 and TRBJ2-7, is DGGITQSPKYLFRKEGQNVTLSCEQNLNHDAMYWYRQDPGQGLRLIYYSQIVNDFQKGDIAEGYSVSREKKESFPLTVTSAQKNPTAFYLCASSTRDRPPVYEQYFGPGTRLTVT.

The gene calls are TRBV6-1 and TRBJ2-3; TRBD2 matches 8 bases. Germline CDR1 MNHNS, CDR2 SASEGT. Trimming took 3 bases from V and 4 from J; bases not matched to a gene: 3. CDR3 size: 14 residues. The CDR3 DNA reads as TGTGCCAGCAGTGAGCCGGGGGGGGCAGATACGCAGTATTTT. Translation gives CASSEPGGADTQYF.

DNA for the CDR3: TGCGCCAGCAGCCTCATAACCCCCAACCCAATCCTCGCGGGGGGGACTGGGGCCAACGTCCTGACTTTC. This encodes CASSLITPNPILAGGTGANVLTF. The chain joins TRBV5-1 to TRBJ2-6, with 9 bases identical to TRBD2. The CDR3 has 23 residues. J lost 2 bases, V lost 4 bases, and 25 bases had no gene match. CDR1 is SGHRS and CDR2 is YFSETQ in the germline V gene.

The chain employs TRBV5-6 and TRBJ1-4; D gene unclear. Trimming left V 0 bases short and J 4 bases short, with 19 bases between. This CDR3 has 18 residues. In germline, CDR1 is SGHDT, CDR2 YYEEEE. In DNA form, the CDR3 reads TGTGCCAGCAGCTTGGCCCCCGCGGCCCCCAAACTTAATGAAAAACTGTTTTTT. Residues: CASSLAPAAPKLNEKLFF.

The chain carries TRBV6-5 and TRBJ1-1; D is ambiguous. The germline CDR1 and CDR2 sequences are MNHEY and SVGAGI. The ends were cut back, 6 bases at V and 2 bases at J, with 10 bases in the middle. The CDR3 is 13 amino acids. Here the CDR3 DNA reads TGTGCCAGCAGACCTAGCCCCAACACTGAAGCTTTCTTT. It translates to CASRPSPNTEAFF.

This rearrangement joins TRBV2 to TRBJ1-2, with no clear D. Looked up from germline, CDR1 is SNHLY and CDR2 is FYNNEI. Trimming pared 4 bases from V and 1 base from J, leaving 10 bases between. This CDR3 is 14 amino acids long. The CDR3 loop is CASSVVRDNYGYTF. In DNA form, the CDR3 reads TGTGCCAGCAGTGTGGTTCGGGATAACTATGGCTACACCTTC.

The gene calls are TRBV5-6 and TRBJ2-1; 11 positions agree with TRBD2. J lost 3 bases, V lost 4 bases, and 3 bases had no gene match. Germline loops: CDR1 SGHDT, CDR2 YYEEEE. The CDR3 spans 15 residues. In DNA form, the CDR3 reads TGTGCCAGCAGCGCGGGACTAGCGGACTACAATGAGCAGTTCTTC. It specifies CASSAGLADYNEQFF.

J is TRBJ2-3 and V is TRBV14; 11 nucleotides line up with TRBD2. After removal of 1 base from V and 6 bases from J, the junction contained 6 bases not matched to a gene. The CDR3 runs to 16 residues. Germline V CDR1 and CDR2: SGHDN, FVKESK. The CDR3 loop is CASSQGLAGSRDTQYF. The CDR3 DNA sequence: TGTGCCAGCAGCCAAGGACTAGCGGGGTCTCGGGATACGCAGTATTTT.

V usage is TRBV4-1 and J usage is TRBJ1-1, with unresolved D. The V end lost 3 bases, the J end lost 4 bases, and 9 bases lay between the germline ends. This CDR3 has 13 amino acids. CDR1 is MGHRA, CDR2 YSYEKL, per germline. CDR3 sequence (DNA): TGCGCCAGCAGCCAGGCCGCGGTCACTGAAGCTTTCTTT. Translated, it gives CASSQAAVTEAFF.

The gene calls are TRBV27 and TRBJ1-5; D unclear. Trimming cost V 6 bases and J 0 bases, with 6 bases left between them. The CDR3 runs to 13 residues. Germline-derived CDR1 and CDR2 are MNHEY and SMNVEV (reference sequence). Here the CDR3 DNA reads TGTGCCAGCAGCCGGTATAGCAATCAGCCCCAGCATTTT. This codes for CASSRYSNQPQHF.

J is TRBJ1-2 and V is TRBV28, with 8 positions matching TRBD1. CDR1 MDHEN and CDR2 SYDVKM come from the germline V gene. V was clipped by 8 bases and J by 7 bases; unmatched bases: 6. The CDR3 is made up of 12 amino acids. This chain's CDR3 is CASQGAGVGYTF. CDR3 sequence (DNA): TGTGCCAGCCAGGGGGCCGGGGTTGGCTACACCTTC.

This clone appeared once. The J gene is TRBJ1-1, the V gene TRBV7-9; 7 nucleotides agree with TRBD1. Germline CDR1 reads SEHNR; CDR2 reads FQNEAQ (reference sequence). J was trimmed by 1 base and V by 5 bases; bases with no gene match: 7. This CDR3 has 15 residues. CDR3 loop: CASSPRGTANTEAFF. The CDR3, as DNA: TGTGCCAGCAGCCCCCGGGGGACAGCGAACACTGAAGCTTTCTTT. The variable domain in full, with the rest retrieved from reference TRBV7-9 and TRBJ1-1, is DTGVSQNPRHKITKRGQNVTFRCDPISEHNRLYWYRQTLGQGPEFLTYFQNEAQLEKSRLLSDRFSAERPKGSFSTLEIQRTEQGDSAMYLCASSPRGTANTEAFFGQGTRLTVV.

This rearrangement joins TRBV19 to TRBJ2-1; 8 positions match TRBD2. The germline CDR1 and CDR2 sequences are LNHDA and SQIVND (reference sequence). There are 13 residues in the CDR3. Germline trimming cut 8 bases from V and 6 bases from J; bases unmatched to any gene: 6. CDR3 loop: CASEPGTSNEQFF. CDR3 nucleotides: TGTGCCAGTGAACCCGGGACTAGCAATGAGCAGTTCTTC.

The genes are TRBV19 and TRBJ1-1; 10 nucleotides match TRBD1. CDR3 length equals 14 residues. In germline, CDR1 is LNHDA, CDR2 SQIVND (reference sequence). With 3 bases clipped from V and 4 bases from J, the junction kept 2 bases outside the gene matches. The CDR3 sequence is CASSMGQGSTEAFF. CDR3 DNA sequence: TGTGCCAGTAGTATGGGACAGGGGTCCACTGAAGCTTTCTTT.

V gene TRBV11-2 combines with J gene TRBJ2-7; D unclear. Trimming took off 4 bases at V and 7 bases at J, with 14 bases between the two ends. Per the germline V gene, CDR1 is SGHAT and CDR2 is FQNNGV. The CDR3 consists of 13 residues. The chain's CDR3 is CASSSFAMREQYF. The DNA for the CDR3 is TGTGCCAGCAGCTCGTTTGCGATGAGGGAGCAGTACTTC.